Sequencing of this T cell receptor (beta chain) was carried out in a study of cytomegalovirus exposure and HLA in healthy donors. About this clone itself: Its target is not known. The sample holds other DNA sequences that translate to the same CDR3.

V lost 8 bases to trimming and J lost 8 bases, with 21 bases between them. Germline values: CDR1 WSHSY, CDR2 SAAADI. This CDR3 region has 14 residues. General study findings and limits: There were fewer than 200 TCR beta chains listed as cytomegalovirus-associated.

13 Jbeta primers and 60 Vbeta primers were used for the PCR. Data came from immunoSEQ multiplex PCR; TCRdb stores just in-frame clones and leaves some out. The sample records about 80,000 clones, approximately 60% being singletons. The rearrangement uses TRBV10-2 and TRBJ1-2; D is possibly TRBD1 (5 bases). This sequence originates from a male donor in good health and CMV-seropositive. The sample comprised PBMCs. This chain's CDR3 is CASRGLPTGEGYTF. The CDR3, as DNA: TGCGCCAGCCGGGGCCTGCCGACGGGGGAAGGCTACACCTTC.